A selection of T cell receptor beta chains follows, all from one sample in a study of T cells in localized non-small cell lung cancer. Sequenced by immunoSEQ multiplex PCR; TCRdb stores in-frame clones only, minus some. The data contain over 950 clones, about 35% of them singletons. The source material was lung tumor tissue, sampled before any cancer treatment. The receptor source for this set is a male donor older than 55 with stage I squamous cell lung carcinoma. The CDR3 runs from the conserved cysteine through the conserved F or W. Fields, in order: V gene, clone size, D gene, J gene, CDR3 protein, CDR3 DNA. D genes are given only for firm matches. The size entry is marked missing in some rows and otherwise reads once, few, many or a size class.

TRBV11-3	.	.	TRBJ1-5	CASSLWGEANQPQHF	TGTGCCAGCAGCTTGTGGGGTGAGGCCAATCAGCCCCAGCATTTT
TRBV6-8	.	.	TRBJ2-2	CASREGFTGELFF	TGTGCCAGCAGAGAAGGATTCACCGGGGAGCTGTTTTTT
TRBV25-1	large	TRBD1	TRBJ1-2	CASPRGQPTINYGYTF	TGTGCCAGTCCCAGGGGACAGCCCACCATAAACTATGGCTACACCTTC
TRBV19	.	.	TRBJ2-6	CASSKQVGANVLTF	TGTGCCAGTAGTAAACAGGTTGGGGCCAACGTCCTGACTTTC
TRBV5-3	.	.	TRBJ1-5	CARSLEFGNQPQHF	TGTGCCAGAAGCTTGGAGTTCGGCAATCAGCCCCAGCATTTT
TRBV19	.	TRBD1	TRBJ2-2	CASGQVNTGELFF	TGTGCCAGTGGACAGGTGAACACCGGGGAGCTGTTTTTT
TRBV9	few	TRBD1	TRBJ2-1	CASSVDPGGVVPINEQFF	TGTGCCAGCAGCGTAGATCCAGGGGGCGTAGTTCCTATCAATGAGCAGTTCTTC
TRBV28	.	.	TRBJ2-7	CASNPMGETYEQYF	TGTGCCAGCAACCCTATGGGGGAAACCTACGAGCAGTACTTC
TRBV18	.	.	TRBJ2-2	CASSPIGTNTGELFF	TGTGCCAGCTCACCTATAGGGACGAACACCGGGGAGCTGTTTTTT
TRBV25-1	.	TRBD1	TRBJ2-1	CASSDFSQSDRPYNEQFF	TGTGCCAGCAGCGACTTCTCCCAATCGGACAGGCCCTACAATGAGCAGTTCTTC
TRBV19	.	TRBD1	TRBJ1-1	CASSVRTGGGTEAFF	TGTGCCAGTAGTGTCCGGACAGGGGGAGGCACTGAAGCTTTCTTT
TRBV15	.	.	TRBJ1-2	CATSRGGQRSGYTF	TGTGCCACCAGCAGAGGGGGGCAGCGAAGTGGCTACACCTTC
TRBV12-5	few	.	TRBJ2-4	CASTDGGKNIQYF	TGTGCCAGCACGGATGGAGGCAAAAACATTCAGTACTTC
TRBV29-1	.	.	TRBJ1-2	CSAARRGSDYGYTF	TGCAGCGCCGCACGGCGGGGGTCAGACTATGGCTACACCTTC
TRBV19	.	.	TRBJ2-2	CASSIDGTLTGELFF	TGTGCCAGTAGTATAGATGGGACGTTGACCGGGGAGCTGTTTTTT